This TCR beta chain was found in a study of blood T cells in healthy people across ages. A second PCR, run for 7 to 11 cycles, used a sample-barcoded 5' primer plus a J-beta primer mix. TCRdb processed the 5' RACE reads anew with MiXCR; each CDR3 protein has one entry. This table holds 1.8 million or so distinct CDR3 sequences, about 39% found once. This clonotype was found a few times. The sequencing sample was made of blood. This clonotype originated in a human donor in good health.

Written as DNA, the CDR3 is TGTGCCAGCAGCTTATTGGGAAACACCATATATTTT. Residues: CASSLLGNTIYF. The gene calls are TRBV7-2 and TRBJ1-3; no firm D call. This CDR3 has 12 residues. V lost 2 bases, J lost 4 bases, and 3 bases lay in between. Germline V gives CDR1 SGHTA, CDR2 FQGNSA.